This T cell receptor beta chain was identified in a study of blood T cell repertoires in COVID-19. The CDR3 covers 14 residues. The germline V and J ends were trimmed by 0 bases and 1 base, with 8 bases remaining between them. Germline values: CDR1 SGDLS, CDR2 YYNGEE. Clones were sequenced by immunoSEQ multiplex PCR, and TCRdb holds only the in-frame ones, with some missing. Of about 41,000 clones listed, more than 75% are singletons. V is TRBV9 and J is TRBJ2-7; maybe TRBD1 (5 bases). Sequenced material: peripheral blood. This receptor was obtained from a man of 80 years or more with acute or convalescent COVID-19. The CDR3 reads CASSVVYRSYEQYF. The CDR3 nucleotides are TGTGCCAGCAGCGTAGTTTACAGGTCCTACGAGCAGTACTTC.